This paragraph reports one T cell receptor beta chain. Its target is unknown. This record comes from a study of long-term antiretroviral therapy in people with HIV. In the study overall: In the earliest collections, sampling predates the 2015 immediate-ART recommendation by about a decade. Study outcomes and limitations: Clones expanded before ART dominated the repertoire at all time points.

At the survey level, the v3.0 immunoSEQ assay was run. Sequencing of each sample targeted roughly 35,000-55,000 T-cell genomes. Assay used: immunoSEQ multiplex PCR; TCRdb lists only in-frame clones, some missing. This sample yields around 20,000 clones, of which roughly 83% are seen a single time; roughly 8% belongs to the top ten. Trimming took 5 bases from V and 7 from J, leaving 11 bases between them. Germline CDR1 is KGHSH and CDR2 is LQKENI. This CDR3 is built from 12 residues. Sequencing used unsorted PBMCs, obtained 0.9 years after starting antiretroviral therapy. The chain is built from TRBV18 and TRBJ1-1, with D perhaps matching TRBD1 (5 bases). This clonotype originated in a man aged 18 to 35 with HIV. The CDR3 loop is CASSLQELEAFF. The CDR3 coding sequence is TGTGCCAGCTCATTACAGGAGCTTGAAGCTTTCTTT.